This T cell receptor (beta chain) was sequenced in a study of STAT3 mutations in large granular lymphocyte leukemia. Study context: Roughly half of the longitudinally sequenced T-LGLL patients carried detectable canonical activating STAT3 mutations. Immunosuppressive therapy was given to more than half of T-LGLL patients. Overall study results and limits: At least one immunodominant TCR beta clonotype appeared in every T-cell large granular lymphocyte leukemia patient. After therapy, about 35% of the 18 patients switched clonotypes, all new clones STAT3 wild type.

Profiled with immunoSEQ multiplex PCR; TCRdb holds only in-frame clones, not every one. The data contain roughly 17,000 clones, about 90% of them singletons. The germline gives CDR1 GTSNPN, CDR2 SVGIG (reference sequence). V was clipped by 0 bases and J by 4 bases, with 7 bases between them. The CDR3 spans 13 residues. A remark on this clone: Its antigen remains unidentified.

The rearrangement joins TRBV30 to TRBJ1-3; no reliable D call. The sequencing input was peripheral blood mononuclear cells. The sequence derives from a man in his sixties with T-cell large granular lymphocyte leukemia. Some clones in this sample may be carry-over from other donors' samples. DNA for the CDR3: TGTGCCTGGAGTGTGTCGGGAGGAAACACCATATATTTT. It specifies CAWSVSGGNTIYF. Full variable domain (rest looked up from reference TRBV30 and TRBJ1-3): SQTIHQWPATLVQPVGSPLSLECTVEGTSNPNLYWYRQAAGRGLQLLFYSVGIGQISSEVPQNLSASRPQDRQFILSSKKLLLSDSGFYLCAWSVSGGNTIYFGEGSWLTVV.